This is a list of T cell receptor beta chains from one sample in a study of blood T cell repertoires in COVID-19. TCRdb's copy holds only in-frame clones and misses some; the assay was immunoSEQ multiplex PCR. The repertoire holds approximately 49,000 clones, with less than 85% as singletons. Material: peripheral blood. These TCRs come from a man in his fifties with acute or convalescent COVID-19. Each CDR3 is given with its conserved first and last residue. D genes are given only for firm matches. Rows may omit the clone size; those that give it use once, few, many or a size class.

D	size	V	J	length	CDR3	DNA
NA	NA	TRBV7-9	TRBJ2-3	11	CASSWLNTQYF	TGTGCCAGCAGCTGGCTTAATACGCAGTATTTT
NA	NA	TRBV7-9	TRBJ2-7	13	CASSQGLGYEQYF	TGTGCCAGCAGCCAGGGTTTAGGCTACGAGCAGTACTTC
NA	NA	TRBV28	TRBJ2-1	14	CASSSPAEDNEQFF	TGTGCCAGCAGTTCTCCAGCAGAGGACAATGAGCAGTTCTTC
TRBD1	NA	TRBV5-6	TRBJ2-7	14	CASSLSDRGSEQYF	TGTGCCAGCAGCTTGAGTGACAGGGGGTCCGAGCAGTACTTC
NA	NA	TRBV12-3/TRBV12-4	TRBJ1-1	11	CASSLFSEAFF	TGTGCCAGCAGTTTATTCTCTGAAGCTTTCTTT
TRBD1	NA	TRBV5-8	TRBJ1-1	16	CASSFVGTGSGTEAFF	TGTGCCAGCAGCTTTGTTGGGACAGGAAGTGGCACTGAAGCTTTCTTT
NA	NA	TRBV2	TRBJ2-1	18	CASSEAFPSEESYNEQFF	TGTGCCAGCAGTGAAGCATTTCCTAGCGAAGAGTCCTACAATGAGCAGTTCTTC
TRBD1	NA	TRBV6-5	TRBJ1-2	14	CASSFAGGNYGYTF	TGTGCCAGCAGTTTCGCAGGGGGCAACTATGGCTACACCTTC
TRBD2	NA	TRBV7-9	TRBJ2-1	16	CASSSQPGLGVDEQFF	TGTGCCAGCAGCTCACAACCGGGACTAGGGGTGGATGAGCAGTTCTTC
TRBD2	NA	TRBV6-5	TRBJ2-3	14	CATQARRGGSTQYF	TGTGCCACCCAAGCCCGGCGGGGGGGCAGTACGCAGTATTTT
NA	NA	TRBV19	TRBJ1-1	16	CASSILGGDLNTEAFF	TGTGCCAGTAGTATCTTGGGGGGGGACCTGAACACTGAAGCTTTCTTT
TRBD2	NA	TRBV29-1	TRBJ2-7	15	CSVELAGGRPYEQYF	TGCAGCGTTGAACTAGCGGGAGGACGTCCCTACGAGCAGTACTTC
NA	NA	TRBV25-1	TRBJ1-3	15	CASSPAEGSGNTIYF	TGTGCCAGCAGTCCCGCGGAGGGGTCTGGAAACACCATATATTTT
TRBD1	NA	TRBV6-5	TRBJ2-7	15	CASSPDRGSWYEQYF	TGTGCCAGCAGTCCTGACAGGGGATCTTGGTACGAGCAGTACTTC
TRBD1	NA	TRBV5-8	TRBJ1-1	13	CASSAGQGIYAFF	TGTGCCAGCAGCGCTGGACAGGGGATTTATGCTTTCTTT
TRBD2	NA	TRBV7-8	TRBJ2-1	14	CASSLAGTSGGQFF	TGTGCCAGCAGCTTAGCCGGGACTAGCGGGGGGCAGTTCTTC
TRBD1	NA	TRBV20-1	TRBJ1-1	11	CSGQGDTEAFF	TGCAGCGGACAGGGGGACACTGAAGCTTTCTTT
TRBD2	NA	TRBV27	TRBJ2-2	18	CASSLGIGLANFPGELFF	TGTGCCAGCAGTTTAGGAATCGGACTAGCTAATTTTCCCGGGGAGCTGTTTTTT
TRBD1	NA	TRBV7-8	TRBJ2-2	17	CASSPAEGQGSTGELFF	TGTGCCAGCAGCCCAGCAGAGGGACAGGGGAGCACCGGGGAGCTGTTTTTT
TRBD1	NA	TRBV19	TRBJ1-5	14	CASSQNRGEEPQHF	TGTGCCAGTAGCCAAAACAGGGGCGAGGAGCCCCAGCATTTT
TRBD1	NA	TRBV18	TRBJ2-5	15	CASSLRQGRQETQYF	TGTGCCAGCTCACTCAGACAGGGGAGGCAAGAGACCCAGTACTTC
NA	NA	TRBV7-9	TRBJ2-7	17	CASSLMSGGPSSYEQYF	TGTGCCAGCAGCTTAATGTCAGGGGGGCCCAGCTCCTACGAGCAGTACTTC
NA	NA	TRBV6-6	TRBJ1-5	14	CASSYRTERQPQHF	TGTGCCAGCAGTTACCGGACAGAACGGCAGCCCCAGCATTTT
NA	NA	TRBV18	TRBJ2-7	15	CASSPEAAFLYEQYF	TGTGCCAGCTCACCAGAGGCGGCTTTTTTGTACGAGCAGTACTTC
TRBD2	NA	TRBV11-2	TRBJ2-7	19	CASSLNGGIAGGPSYEQYF	TGTGCCAGCAGCTTAAACGGGGGGATAGCGGGAGGTCCCTCCTACGAGCAGTACTTC
NA	few	TRBV6-5	TRBJ1-5	15	CASIVRGLYNQPQHF	TGTGCCAGCATCGTTCGGGGACTCTACAATCAGCCCCAGCATTTT
TRBD1	NA	TRBV6-5	TRBJ1-6	12	CASSRGNSPLHF	TGTGCCAGCTCCAGGGGGAATTCACCCCTCCACTTT
TRBD1	few	TRBV13	TRBJ1-1	14	CASSLRGRRAEAFF	TGTGCCAGCAGCTTAAGGGGGCGTCGCGCTGAAGCTTTCTTT
TRBD2	NA	TRBV23-1	TRBJ2-4	17	CASSQIRGDLAKNIQYF	TGCGCCAGCAGTCAAATTCGGGGGGATCTAGCCAAAAACATTCAGTACTTC
TRBD2	NA	TRBV7-7	TRBJ2-2	16	CASSLGLAGNTGELFF	TGTGCCAGCAGCTTAGGACTAGCGGGGAACACCGGGGAGCTGTTTTTT
TRBD1	NA	TRBV14	TRBJ1-6	14	CASSHNRGTSPLHF	TGTGCCAGCAGCCATAACAGGGGGACTTCACCCCTCCACTTT
TRBD2	few	TRBV20-1	TRBJ2-7	17	CSASLAGGRRSSYEQYF	TGCAGTGCTAGTCTAGCGGGAGGACGAAGGAGCTCCTACGAGCAGTACTTC
NA	NA	TRBV7-9	TRBJ1-1	13	CASTETVGTEAFF	TGTGCCAGCACCGAAACAGTGGGCACTGAAGCTTTCTTT
TRBD1	NA	TRBV5-1	TRBJ1-5	16	CASSLTGDNSNQPQHF	TGCGCCAGCAGCCTGACAGGGGATAATAGCAATCAGCCCCAGCATTTT
TRBD2	few	TRBV5-1	TRBJ2-7	14	CASSYPSGNYEQYF	TGCGCCAGCAGCTACCCTAGCGGGAACTACGAGCAGTACTTC